The 27 T cell receptor beta chains below come from one sample, sequenced in a study of shared clonotypes between healthy human individuals (dated by TCRdb to 2020 to 2022). Receptors were amplified or captured by the immunoSEQ multiplex PCR assay. What TCRdb holds here is the immuneACCESS table cut down to in-frame rearrangements. Part of the clones is not present; checked against another copy, under half of the missing clones reflect an unresolved V gene, and the others are unexplained. The sample table records fewer than 1.6 million clones; approximately 98.5% of these occur just once. The leading ten clones occupy about 0.35% of the sample. Source material: naive CD4+ T cells sorted from blood. Interpreted using the paper, the cell subset or site label stands for: CD45RA+ positively selected. Receptor source: a man aged 25 to 45 in good health.

This chain uses TRBV18 with TRBJ1-1; D gene ambiguous. CDR1 and CDR2 from the germline V gene are KGHSH and LQKENI. Trimming removed 1 base from V and 0 bases from J, with 6 bases in between. The CDR3 is 14 amino acids. DNA of the CDR3: TGTGCCAGCTCACCACTATGGGTGAACACTGAAGCTTTCTTT. Encoded protein: CASSPLWVNTEAFF.

The V and J genes are TRBV29-1 and TRBJ1-3; 7 positions match TRBD1. Germline values: CDR1 SQVTM, CDR2 ANQGSEA. The CDR3 spans 14 residues. V was pared by 7 bases and J by 4 bases, with 10 bases of the junction left unmatched. This CDR3 reads CSAKRTGEGNTIYF. Written as DNA, the CDR3 is TGCAGCGCCAAGCGCACAGGGGAAGGAAACACCATATATTTT.

V usage is TRBV30 and J usage is TRBJ2-5, with D maybe TRBD2 (5 bases). The CDR3 contains 12 residues. CDR1 and CDR2 from the germline V gene are GTSNPN and SVGIG (reference sequence). The V end was cut by 3 bases, the J end by 2 bases, with 7 bases between. The CDR3 reads CAWSRGQETQYF. CDR3 nucleotides: TGTGCCTGGAGCCGGGGACAAGAGACCCAGTACTTC.

This clone has only one observation. The V and J genes are TRBV6-1 and TRBJ2-2, with a possible D match to TRBD1 (5 bases). The V gene's germline CDR1 is MNHNS and CDR2 SASEGT. The CDR3 totals 14 residues. V lost 4 bases and J 5 bases, leaving 11 bases between the germline ends. CDR3 nucleotide sequence: TGTGCCAGCAGTGGACAGTTTAATACCGGGGAGCTGTTTTTT. Encoded protein: CASSGQFNTGELFF.

The gene calls are TRBV7-9 and TRBJ1-1; D is undetermined. Germline CDR1 is SEHNR and CDR2 is FQNEAQ (reference sequence). The CDR3 contains 17 residues. Trimming took off 2 bases at V and 1 base at J, with 17 bases between the two ends. In DNA form, the CDR3 reads TGTGCCAGCAGCTTACCAATCTCACGGAGACCGAACACTGAAGCTTTCTTT. Its protein is CASSLPISRRPNTEAFF.

The V and J genes are TRBV27 and TRBJ1-5, with 7 bases matching TRBD1. With 2 bases clipped from V and 6 bases from J, the junction kept 4 bases outside the gene matches. This CDR3 region has 14 residues. Germline CDR1 reads MNHEY; CDR2 reads SMNVEV (reference sequence). In nucleotides, the CDR3 is TGTGCCAGCAGTTTACGAACAGGGGCTCAGCCCCAGCATTTT. Translating gives CASSLRTGAQPQHF.

The V gene is TRBV14, the J gene TRBJ2-5; no firm D call. Germline assignment: CDR1 SGHDN and CDR2 FVKESK. The CDR3 contains 13 residues. V was clipped by 2 bases and J by 5 bases, with 9 bases between them. The CDR3 DNA follows: TGTGCCAGCAGCCAAAGGGTCGCCGAGACCCAGTACTTC. Its translation: CASSQRVAETQYF.

V is TRBV5-1 and J is TRBJ2-1; TRBD1 agrees at 7 bases. The V segment lost 0 bases and the J segment 10 bases; nucleotides outside the gene matches: 13. The length of the CDR3 is 16 residues. The germline gives CDR1 SGHRS, CDR2 YFSETQ. CDR3 residues: CASSLARGSTQGEQFF. CDR3 bases: TGCGCCAGCAGCTTGGCCAGGGGGTCAACTCAAGGCGAGCAGTTCTTC.

The V and J genes are TRBV5-1 and TRBJ1-2, with D possibly being TRBD1 (6 bases). The CDR3 covers 13 residues. Germline V lookup: CDR1 SGHRS, CDR2 YFSETQ. V was clipped by 6 bases and J by 8 bases, with 17 bases between them. The CDR3 bases are TGCGCCAGCACCTCCTATGGGGACACCGGCTACACCTTC. Amino acid sequence: CASTSYGDTGYTF.

V is TRBV5-1 and J is TRBJ1-1; weak D call: TRBD1 (6 bases). V was trimmed by 4 bases and J by 4 bases, leaving 11 bases between them. The germline V gene encodes CDR1 SGHRS and CDR2 YFSETQ. This CDR3 spans 13 amino acids. CDR3 sequence reads: CASSHGQSTEAFF. The CDR3, as DNA: TGCGCCAGCAGCCACGGACAGTCCACTGAAGCTTTCTTT. The whole variable domain, filled in from reference TRBV5-1 and TRBJ1-1, reads KAGVTQTPRYLIKTRGQQVTLSCSPISGHRSVSWYQQTPGQGLQFLFEYFSETQRNKGNFPGRFSGRQFSNSRSEMNVSTLELGDSALYLCASSHGQSTEAFFGQGTRLTVV.

The chain combines TRBV7-9 with TRBJ1-1, with D unclear. The CDR3 has 15 amino acids. Germline-derived CDR1 and CDR2 are SEHNR and FQNEAQ (reference sequence). Trimming pared 5 bases from V and 1 base from J, leaving 14 bases between. The DNA of the CDR3 is TGTGCCAGCAGCCACCCGACGGGGAGGAACACTGAAGCTTTCTTT. Its protein product is CASSHPTGRNTEAFF.

CDR3 sequence: CASSKTYEQYF. The CDR3 DNA is TGTGCCAGCAGCAAGACCTACGAGCAGTACTTC. The chain has TRBV7-9 and TRBJ2-7; D ambiguous. V was shortened by 5 bases and J by 2 bases, with 4 bases between the two germline ends. Germline V gene sequence: CDR1 SEHNR, CDR2 FQNEAQ (reference sequence). The length of the CDR3 is 11 residues.

Turning to this clone: Distinct nucleotide sequences in the sample also encode this CDR3. V gene TRBV2 combines with J gene TRBJ1-1; D unresolved. The CDR3 has 13 amino acids. V shed 1 base and J shed 2 bases, with 5 bases lying between them. From germline, CDR1 is SNHLY and CDR2 FYNNEI. The DNA of the CDR3 is TGTGCCAGCAGTGAAGGGCTAAACACTGAAGCTTTCTTT. Its protein product is CASSEGLNTEAFF. The variable domain in full, completed from reference TRBV2 and TRBJ1-1, reads EPEVTQTPSHQVTQMGQEVILRCVPISNHLYFYWYRQILGQKVEFLVSFYNNEISEKSEIFDDQFSVERPDGSNFTLKIRSTKLEDSAMYFCASSEGLNTEAFFGQGTRLTVV.

About this clone itself: Other DNA variants within this sample encode the same CDR3. The chain employs TRBV5-1 and TRBJ1-1, with D tentatively TRBD1 (5 bases). This CDR3 is 15 amino acids long. Germline V gene lookup returns CDR1 SGHRS and CDR2 YFSETQ. The germline V and J ends were trimmed by 4 bases and 0 bases, with 13 bases remaining between them. The chain's CDR3 is CASSLGGGVNTEAFF. The DNA for the CDR3 is TGCGCCAGCAGCCTAGGCGGAGGGGTGAACACTGAAGCTTTCTTT.

The chain joins TRBV30 to TRBJ1-2, with TRBD1 identical over 8 bases. This CDR3 spans 15 amino acids. The V and J ends lost 5 bases and 4 bases, in that order; junction bases with no gene match: 12. Germline CDR1 reads GTSNPN; CDR2 reads SVGIG (reference sequence). DNA of the CDR3: TGTGCCTGGCGACGAACCTCCGGGACAGGCTATGGCTACACCTTC. Its translation: CAWRRTSGTGYGYTF.

The V gene is TRBV5-1, the J gene TRBJ1-3; D not resolved. The CDR3 has 19 amino acids. CDR1 is SGHRS and CDR2 is YFSETQ in the germline V gene. V gave up 0 bases and J gave up 0 bases, with 19 bases separating them. The CDR3 reads CASSLEPGRGLGSGNTIYF. DNA of the CDR3: TGCGCCAGCAGCTTGGAGCCGGGTCGAGGGCTTGGCTCTGGAAACACCATATATTTT.

For the CDR3, the DNA is TGTGCCAGCAGCCCCCATTTAAAGGGAGGATACAATGAGCAGTTCTTC. Amino acids: CASSPHLKGGYNEQFF. The rearrangement joins TRBV11-1 to TRBJ2-1; D is perhaps TRBD2 (6 bases). The germline V and J ends were trimmed by 5 bases and 4 bases, with 18 bases remaining between them. The CDR3 loop spans 16 amino acids. Germline V gene sequence: CDR1 SGHAT, CDR2 FQDESV (reference sequence).

The rearrangement joins TRBV14 to TRBJ1-1, with TRBD1 matching over 8 bases. CDR1 and CDR2 (germline): SGHDN, FVKESK. The trim removed 4 bases at V and 0 bases at J, leaving 4 bases unmatched. The CDR3 runs 15 residues. The CDR3 DNA reads TGTGCCAGCAGCCGCAGGACAGGGTTGAACACTGAAGCTTTCTTT. Its translation is CASSRRTGLNTEAFF. The variable domain in full, with the rest retrieved from reference TRBV14 and TRBJ1-1, is EAGVTQFPSHSVIEKGQTVTLRCDPISGHDNLYWYRRVMGKEIKFLLHFVKESKQDESGMPNNRFLAERTGGTYSTLKVQPAELEDSGVYFCASSRRTGLNTEAFFGQGTRLTVV.

This chain links TRBV18 with TRBJ2-7, with 13 bases aligning to TRBD2. V lost 5 bases to trimming and J lost 4 bases; unmatched junction nucleotides: 8. Per germline, CDR1 KGHSH and CDR2 LQKENI. There are 16 residues in the CDR3. This CDR3 is CASSSRLTSGRYEQYF. In DNA form, the CDR3 reads TGTGCCAGCTCATCAAGATTGACTAGCGGGAGGTACGAGCAGTACTTC.

The rearrangement links TRBV20-1 to TRBJ2-3; D unresolved. This CDR3 spans 11 amino acids. The germline V and J ends were trimmed by 0 bases and 10 bases, with 8 bases remaining between them. Germline values: CDR1 DFQATT, CDR2 SNEGSKA (reference sequence). The CDR3 here is CSARDLRSQYF. Here the CDR3 DNA reads TGCAGTGCTAGAGATCTGAGGTCGCAGTATTTT.

The J gene is TRBJ2-7, the V gene TRBV4-1, with a tentative D call TRBD2 (5 bases). CDR1 is MGHRA and CDR2 is YSYEKL in the germline V gene. V lost 2 bases and J 2 bases, leaving 13 bases between the germline ends. The CDR3 is 15 amino acids. CDR3 DNA: TGCGCCAGCAGCCAACGGTCGGGATTACCCTACGAGCAGTACTTC. It translates to CASSQRSGLPYEQYF.

The chain joins TRBV2 to TRBJ2-5; tentative D call: TRBD1 (5 bases). Germline V gene data show CDR1 as SNHLY and CDR2 as FYNNEI. Trimming shortened V by 7 bases and J by 4 bases, and 19 bases separated the two germline ends. This CDR3 has 15 amino acids. The CDR3 loop reads CASTRLAGWGETQYF. In DNA, the CDR3 is TGTGCCAGCACCCGGCTGGCAGGGTGGGGAGAGACCCAGTACTTC.

This chain connects TRBV2 to TRBJ2-3; 14 nucleotides match TRBD2. J lost 3 bases, V lost 6 bases, and 5 bases had no gene match. The CDR3 is 16 amino acids. CDR1 SNHLY and CDR2 FYNNEI come from the germline V gene. The CDR3: CASSRTSGRSTDTQYF. In nucleotides, the CDR3 is TGTGCCAGCAGCCGGACTAGCGGGAGGAGTACAGATACGCAGTATTTT. The full variable domain, completed using reference TRBV2 and TRBJ2-3, is EPEVTQTPSHQVTQMGQEVILRCVPISNHLYFYWYRQILGQKVEFLVSFYNNEISEKSEIFDDQFSVERPDGSNFTLKIRSTKLEDSAMYFCASSRTSGRSTDTQYFGPGTRLTVL.

The V and J genes are TRBV28 and TRBJ2-1; the match to TRBD1 covers 9 bases. The CDR3 covers 15 residues. CDR1 and CDR2 (germline): MDHEN, SYDVKM. J lost 4 bases, V lost 6 bases, and 7 bases had no gene match. The CDR3 region has the DNA TGTGCCAGCAGGACCGACAGGGGGACTTACAATGAGCAGTTCTTC. Translated: CASRTDRGTYNEQFF.

V is TRBV6-6 and J is TRBJ1-5; 7 bases are a match to TRBD1. This CDR3 is 15 amino acids long. Germline assignment: CDR1 MNHNY and CDR2 SVGAGI (reference sequence). The junction had 2 bases not matched to a gene; V was cut back by 2 bases and J by 1 base. The CDR3 here is CASSYGRGSNQPQHF. CDR3 bases: TGTGCCAGCAGTTACGGCAGGGGGAGCAATCAGCCCCAGCATTTT.

The table lists this clone with a count of one. This sequence joins TRBV4-1 and TRBJ2-1; D is uncertain. V shed 3 bases and J shed 9 bases, with 18 bases lying between them. Germline V lookup: CDR1 MGHRA, CDR2 YSYEKL. The CDR3 runs 15 residues. CDR3 protein: CASSQTGTRTGEQFF. DNA of the CDR3: TGCGCCAGCAGCCAGACCGGCACGAGAACTGGTGAGCAGTTCTTC.

The chain links TRBV9 to TRBJ2-1; D is tentatively TRBD1 or TRBD2 (5 bases each). CDR1 and CDR2 (germline): SGDLS, YYNGEE. V was pared by 0 bases and J by 7 bases, with 17 bases between. The CDR3 has 16 residues. CDR3: CASSVVEGSSGNEQFF. The CDR3 nucleotides are TGTGCCAGCAGCGTAGTAGAGGGGAGTTCAGGGAATGAGCAGTTCTTC.